The present T cell receptor beta chain was sequenced within a study of blood T cell repertoires in COVID-19. Overall study context: The cDNA or gDNA used as material had been derived from T cells, B-cell-depleted T cells, or PBMCs.

Methods used by the authors: Reference gene primer amplification yielded estimated nucleated cell counts. Only in-frame clones appear in the TCRdb table, and some are missing; sequencing was by immunoSEQ multiplex PCR. V and J calls and clone size follow that table, whereas D and trimming were derived from the DNA. The repertoire holds about 150,000 clones, with approximately 82% as singletons. The V end lost 4 bases, the J end lost 8 bases, and 17 bases lay between the germline ends. The CDR3 is 15 residues long. Germline V gene sequence: CDR1 SGHTA, CDR2 FQGNSA. The chain links TRBV7-2 to TRBJ1-4; possible D gene TRBD1, 5 bases. Sequenced material: peripheral blood. This clonotype was sampled from a woman aged 45-65 years with acute or convalescent COVID-19. CDR3 protein: CASSSVQGITEKLFF. In nucleotides, the CDR3 is TGTGCCAGCAGCTCAGTCCAGGGTATCACGGAAAAACTGTTTTTT.